This T cell receptor beta chain was captured in a study of blood T cells in healthy people across ages. A second PCR of 7 to 11 cycles used a sample-barcoded 5' primer and a J-beta primer mix. MiXCR, run by TCRdb on the 5' RACE reads, gives a single entry per CDR3 protein. The sample consists of some 640,000 distinct CDR3 sequences, about 30% of them appearing once. Germline CDR1 and CDR2: SGDLS and YYNGEE. This CDR3 is built from 15 residues. The V gene end was trimmed by 0 bases and the J gene end by 6 bases; junction bases not matched to a gene: 6. This clonotype has ten or more counts. The sample was blood. The receptor comes from an elderly woman in good health. The chain links TRBV9 to TRBJ2-7; 10 bases align to TRBD2. The CDR3 nucleotides are TGTGCCAGCAGCGTAGGGCGGACTAGCGGTGCCGAGCAGTACTTC. This encodes CASSVGRTSGAEQYF.